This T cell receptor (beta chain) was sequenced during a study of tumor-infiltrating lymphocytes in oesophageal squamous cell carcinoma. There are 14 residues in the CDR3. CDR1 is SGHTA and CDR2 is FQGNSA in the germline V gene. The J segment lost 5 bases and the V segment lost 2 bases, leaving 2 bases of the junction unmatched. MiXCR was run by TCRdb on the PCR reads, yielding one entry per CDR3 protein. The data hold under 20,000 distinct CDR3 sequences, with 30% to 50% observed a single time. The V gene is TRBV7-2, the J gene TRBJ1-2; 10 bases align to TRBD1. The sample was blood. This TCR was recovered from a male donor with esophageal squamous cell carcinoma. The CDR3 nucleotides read TGTGCCAGCAGCTTAACGGGACAGGGGTATGGCTACACCTTC. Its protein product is CASSLTGQGYGYTF. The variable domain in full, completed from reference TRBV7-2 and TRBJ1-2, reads GAGVSQSPSNKVTEKGKDVELRCDPISGHTALYWYRQSLGQGLEFLIYFQGNSAPDKSGLPSDRFSAERTGGSVSTLTIQRTQQEDSAVYLCASSLTGQGYGYTFGSGTRLTVV.